This T cell receptor beta chain appears in the sequencing data of a study of radiotherapy plus CTLA-4 blockade in lung cancer. General study points: Best predicting response, reportedly, were early blood T cell clone dynamics, with interferon-beta. In blood, tumor-derived TCR clones expanded after radiotherapy plus ipilimumab.

Remarks on this clone: The antigen is unknown.

Only in-frame clones appear in the TCRdb table, and some are missing; sequencing was by immunoSEQ multiplex PCR. The repertoire consists of tens of thousands of clones, with roughly 83% occurring once and the leading ten covering 7.5% to 9.5%. The sample here was peripheral blood, taken from a patient treated with radiotherapy plus ipilimumab. This clonotype originated in a human donor with non-small cell lung cancer who had a complete response to radiotherapy plus ipilimumab.

CDR3 DNA: TGTGCCAGCAGTTTATTCACAGGGGACGGCTACACCTTC. Encoded protein: CASSLFTGDGYTF. The V gene is TRBV27, the J gene TRBJ1-2, with 7 bases identical to TRBD1. Trimming cost V 1 base and J 8 bases; bases outside gene matches: 4. CDR1 MNHEY and CDR2 SMNVEV come from the germline V gene (reference sequence). This CDR3 region has 13 residues.